These 3 T cell receptor beta chains originate from one sample sequenced in a study of regulatory T cells in long-lasting Graves disease. Construction of the TCR beta libraries employed iRepertoire HTBI primers in conjunction with Arm-PCR of CDR3 regions. TCRdb reprocessed the multiplex PCR reads via MiXCR and lists one record per CDR3 protein. The data contain some 450,000 distinct CDR3 sequences, 20% to 25% of them singletons. Indicated time point: persistent/refractory GD, antithyroid drugs over 5 years with positive TRAb. From RNA extracted from PBMCs, the TCR library was made. This sample comprised peripheral blood mononuclear cells (PBMCs), obtained when the disease was refractory, from a patient treated with antithyroid drugs. These receptor sequences come from a female donor with Graves disease.

This clonotype was picked up a small number of times. V gene TRBV5-5 combines with J gene TRBJ2-7; no clear D. The CDR3 is made up of 14 amino acids. Germline values: CDR1 SGHKS, CDR2 YYEKEE (reference sequence). V lost 1 base and J 4 bases, leaving 12 bases between the germline ends. The CDR3 protein is CASSLMIYPYEQYF. CDR3 sequence (DNA): TGTGCCAGCAGCTTGATGATTTACCCGTACGAGCAGTACTTC.

This clonotype turned up a few times. The V and J genes are TRBV5-4 and TRBJ2-3, with 8 nucleotides matching TRBD2. CDR3 length: 14 amino acids. V was clipped by 4 bases and J by 3 bases; unmatched bases: 4. Germline V gene lookup returns CDR1 SGHNT and CDR2 YYREEE (reference sequence). In nucleotides, the CDR3 is TGTGCCAGCAGCCCTAAGCGGGAGACAGATACGCAGTATTTT. This gives the protein CASSPKRETDTQYF.

Concerning this clonotype itself: A read error may be the cause here, since a much bigger clone is one base away. The chain combines TRBV27 with TRBJ1-4; the D is unclear. CDR3 length: 16 amino acids. Germline V lookup: CDR1 MNHEY, CDR2 SMNVEV (reference sequence). The CDR3 nucleotides are TGTGCCAGCAGTCCTTCGGGGTTGCGGGTGGTGGAAAAACTGGTTTTT. As protein: CASSPSGLRVVEKLVF.